Following are 25 T cell receptor beta chains from one sample sequenced in a study of blood T cells in healthy people across ages. Together with a sample-barcoded 5' primer, a J-beta primer mix was included in a second PCR lasting about 6 to 11 cycles. One entry per CDR3 protein, called by TCRdb with MiXCR from the 5' RACE reads. Of some 700,000 distinct CDR3 sequences in the sample, 35% to 45% were seen once. The sequenced sample was blood. The receptors stem from a woman in her sixties in good health.

CDR3 DNA: TGCAGTGCTAGAGATACTAGCGGGCCTCAGTACTTC. Its protein is CSARDTSGPQYF. This chain connects TRBV20-1 to TRBJ2-4; the match to TRBD2 covers 9 bases. Germline CDR1 is DFQATT and CDR2 is SNEGSKA (reference sequence). After removal of 0 bases from V and 12 bases from J, the junction contained 3 bases not matched to a gene. CDR3 length: 12 residues.

The J gene is TRBJ2-5, the V gene TRBV25-1; D ambiguous. V lost 2 bases and J lost 5, with 9 bases in between. Per germline, CDR1 MGHDK and CDR2 SYGVNS. CDR3 length: 13 residues. CDR3 nucleotides: TGTGCCAGCAGTGAAAGAAATTACGAGACCCAGTACTTC. Protein sequence: CASSERNYETQYF.

The V gene is TRBV9, the J gene TRBJ2-7, with D possibly called TRBD1 or TRBD2 (5 bases each). The CDR3 extends over 15 amino acids. V was shortened by 1 base and J by 2 bases, with 13 bases between the two germline ends. Germline V lookup: CDR1 SGDLS, CDR2 YYNGEE. The chain's CDR3 is CASSVQGGGTYEQYF. The DNA for the CDR3 is TGTGCCAGCAGCGTACAGGGTGGGGGAACCTACGAGCAGTACTTC.

J is TRBJ2-2 and V is TRBV24-1; D remains unclear. Trimming took off 4 bases at V and 8 bases at J, with 16 bases between the two ends. This CDR3 contains 15 residues. Germline-derived CDR1 and CDR2 are KGHDR and SFDVKD. The CDR3 DNA sequence: TGTGCCACCAGTGAACCTGGACCGCGAGGAGGGGAGCTGTTTTTT. Protein sequence: CATSEPGPRGGELFF.

This clonotype was counted a few times. The chain is built from TRBV9 and TRBJ1-4, with 8 bases fitting TRBD1. The CDR3 is 16 amino acids. The V and J ends lost 3 bases and 3 bases, in that order; junction bases with no gene match: 7. Germline values: CDR1 SGDLS, CDR2 YYNGEE. The CDR3 sequence is CASSAYQGAANEKLFF. The CDR3 DNA reads TGTGCCAGCAGCGCCTACCAGGGGGCGGCTAATGAAAAACTGTTTTTT.

The V call is TRBV28, the J call TRBJ2-1, with unresolved D. Trimming cost V 2 bases and J 6 bases, with 17 bases left between them. CDR1 and CDR2 (germline): MDHEN, SYDVKM. The CDR3 consists of 16 residues. The CDR3 sequence: CASSLIRASSSNEQFF. For the CDR3, the DNA is TGTGCCAGCAGTTTAATCAGAGCTAGTTCTAGCAATGAGCAGTTCTTC.

The CDR3 reads CASSVAGLAGTSTDTQYF. In nucleotides, the CDR3 is TGTGCCAGCAGCGTCGCTGGACTAGCGGGGACCAGCACAGATACGCAGTATTTT. V and J are TRBV7-2 and TRBJ2-3; TRBD2 matches at 12 bases. The CDR3 spans 18 residues. Germline V CDR1 and CDR2: SGHTA, FQGNSA. V dropped 5 bases and J dropped 0; count of bases not matched to a gene: 9.

This clonotype was observed a few times. This rearrangement joins TRBV20-1 to TRBJ2-5; the match to TRBD1 covers 8 bases. Germline trimming cut 5 bases from V and 2 bases from J; bases unmatched to any gene: 10. Germline V gives CDR1 DFQATT, CDR2 SNEGSKA (reference sequence). This CDR3 contains 15 residues. CDR3 nucleotides: TGCAGTGCTCTACTAGACAGGGGAATTCAAGAGACCCAGTACTTC. It encodes CSALLDRGIQETQYF.

Only a few counts were recorded for this clonotype. V usage is TRBV9 and J usage is TRBJ2-1; TRBD1 matches 9 bases. V trimming: 0 bases; J trimming: 6 bases; junction bases outside the gene matches: 4. The CDR3 is 15 residues long. The germline CDR1 and CDR2 sequences are SGDLS and YYNGEE. Written as DNA, the CDR3 is TGTGCCAGCAGCGTAGAGGGACAGGGAGGCAATGAGCAGTTCTTC. Encoded protein: CASSVEGQGGNEQFF.

The CDR3 region has the DNA TGTGCCAGCAGTTTATTCAGCGGACAGGGCCGTTGGCAGTACTTC. It yields the protein CASSLFSGQGRWQYF. The V call is TRBV28, the J call TRBJ2-4, with 8 bases fitting TRBD1. The germline V gene encodes CDR1 MDHEN and CDR2 SYDVKM. CDR3 size: 15 residues. After removal of 1 base from V and 13 bases from J, the junction contained 12 bases not matched to a gene.

The chain couples TRBV4-2 to TRBJ2-1, with 10 nucleotides matching TRBD2. The CDR3 consists of 16 residues. The junction had 13 bases not matched to a gene; V was cut back by 11 bases and J by 3 bases. Germline-derived CDR1 and CDR2 are LGHNA and YNFKEQ. The CDR3 region is CASSALAGDLYNEQFF. In nucleotides, the CDR3 is TGTGCCTCCAGTGCGCTAGCGGGAGACCTCTACAATGAGCAGTTCTTC.

The chain joins TRBV5-1 to TRBJ2-1; D ambiguous. With 0 bases removed from V and 7 bases from J, the gap between germline ends came to 8 bases. The CDR3 extends over 13 amino acids. The V gene's germline CDR1 is SGHRS and CDR2 YFSETQ. CDR3 bases: TGCGCCAGCAGCTTGGCCGAGGAAAATGAGCAGTTCTTC. Its protein is CASSLAEENEQFF. Supplemented by reference TRBV5-1 and TRBJ2-1, the full variable domain reads KAGVTQTPRYLIKTRGQQVTLSCSPISGHRSVSWYQQTPGQGLQFLFEYFSETQRNKGNFPGRFSGRQFSNSRSEMNVSTLELGDSALYLCASSLAEENEQFFGPGTRLTVL.

This sequence joins TRBV9 and TRBJ2-5, with TRBD2 matching over 8 bases. The CDR3 runs 13 residues. The trim removed 3 bases at V and 11 bases at J, leaving 9 bases unmatched. Germline lookup yields CDR1 SGDLS and CDR2 YYNGEE. The chain's CDR3 is CASSAEGTREQYF. CDR3 nucleotides: TGTGCCAGCAGCGCCGAAGGGACTAGGGAGCAGTACTTC.

Written as DNA, the CDR3 is TGTGCCAGCAGCTCTCTAGCGGGAGGAGAAGAGACCCAGTACTTC. This sequence encodes CASSSLAGGEETQYF. The chain has TRBV7-9 and TRBJ2-5; 11 nucleotides align to TRBD2. This CDR3 comprises 15 residues. The V segment lost 4 bases and the J segment 3 bases; nucleotides outside the gene matches: 4. Germline lookup yields CDR1 SEHNR and CDR2 FQNEAQ (reference sequence).

This clonotype was seen a few times. The V and J genes are TRBV7-6 and TRBJ1-2; no clear D gene. CDR1 and CDR2 (germline): SGHVS, FNYEAQ. V lost 5 bases and J 3 bases, leaving 16 bases between the germline ends. This CDR3 is 15 amino acids long. CDR3 coding DNA: TGTGCCAGCAGCCCCGCGACCGGAGGGCACTATGGCTACACCTTC. It specifies CASSPATGGHYGYTF.

This clonotype was counted ten times or more. The rearrangement links TRBV7-2 to TRBJ2-1; the D is unclear. V dropped 2 bases and J dropped 9 bases, with 2 bases sitting between them. Germline lookup yields CDR1 SGHTA and CDR2 FQGNSA. This CDR3 spans 10 amino acids. The CDR3 protein is CASSLSEQFF. DNA for the CDR3: TGTGCCAGCAGCTTAAGTGAGCAGTTCTTC.

The genes are TRBV7-2 and TRBJ2-3; D is uncertain. The CDR3 loop spans 14 amino acids. In germline, CDR1 is SGHTA, CDR2 FQGNSA. Trimming stripped 0 bases from V and 6 bases from J, with 10 bases between. This CDR3 reads CASSLAQLADTQYF. Here the CDR3 DNA reads TGTGCCAGCAGCTTAGCGCAGTTGGCGGATACGCAGTATTTT.

V gene TRBV11-2 combines with J gene TRBJ2-6; no firm D call. There are 14 residues in the CDR3. Germline values: CDR1 SGHAT, CDR2 FQNNGV. V lost 2 bases, J lost 6 bases, and 8 bases lay in between. The CDR3 spells CASSLRDLANVLTF. CDR3 DNA sequence: TGTGCCAGCAGCTTACGCGATCTGGCCAACGTCCTGACTTTC.

The chain uses TRBV5-1 and TRBJ2-7; TRBD2 matches 9 bases. The germline gives CDR1 SGHRS, CDR2 YFSETQ. The CDR3 is 15 amino acids. V trimming: 3 bases; J trimming: 2 bases; junction bases outside the gene matches: 6. For the CDR3, the DNA is TGCGCCAGCAGCTGGGAAGCGGGGGGACCCTACGAGCAGTACTTC. Protein sequence: CASSWEAGGPYEQYF.

This clonotype has just one count. The J gene is TRBJ2-2, the V gene TRBV3-1, with D tentatively TRBD1 (6 bases). The V and J ends lost 0 bases and 0 bases respectively, with 8 bases between them. The CDR3 contains 16 residues. Germline values: CDR1 LGHDT, CDR2 YNNKEL (reference sequence). The CDR3 protein is CASSQDPGANTGELFF. The CDR3 nucleotides are TGTGCCAGCAGCCAAGATCCAGGGGCGAACACCGGGGAGCTGTTTTTT.

The CDR3 bases are TGTGCCATCAGTGAGCGGACTAGCGGGGGGGCTTACTACGAGCAGTACTTC. Amino acids: CAISERTSGGAYYEQYF. This sequence joins TRBV10-3 and TRBJ2-7, with TRBD2 matching 15 bases. The CDR3 spans 17 residues. The junction had 5 bases not matched to a gene; V was cut back by 2 bases and J by 3 bases. The V gene's germline CDR1 is ENHRY and CDR2 SYGVKD.

V usage is TRBV28 and J usage is TRBJ2-6; the match to TRBD2 covers 7 bases. CDR3 length: 17 amino acids. Germline assignment: CDR1 MDHEN and CDR2 SYDVKM. V trimming: 6 bases; J trimming: 0 bases; junction bases outside the gene matches: 8. In nucleotides, the CDR3 is TGTGCCAGCAGGGGAGGGACTGGGAGCTCTGGGGCCAACGTCCTGACTTTC. Translation gives CASRGGTGSSGANVLTF.

This chain links TRBV6-1 with TRBJ2-7; D assignment may be TRBD1 or TRBD2 (6 bases each). The CDR3 totals 13 residues. Germline CDR1 reads MNHNS; CDR2 reads SASEGT. V dropped 2 bases and J dropped 10 bases, with 15 bases sitting between them. The CDR3 nucleotides read TGTGCCAGCAGTGAATGGAGGGGGGACTCCCAGTACTTC. It translates to CASSEWRGDSQYF.

This clonotype came up a few times. This chain connects TRBV3-1 to TRBJ1-4; D is uncertain. Germline V CDR1 and CDR2: LGHDT, YNNKEL (reference sequence). CDR3 length equals 16 residues. The V and J ends lost 0 bases and 5 bases respectively, with 13 bases between them. The CDR3 bases are TGTGCCAGCAGCCAAGATATCGGGTTCGGAAATGAAAAACTGTTTTTT. Translating it yields CASSQDIGFGNEKLFF.

To note about this clonotype: This sequence may be a read error, since a much larger clone differs from it by one base. The chain is built from TRBV4-1 and TRBJ2-6, with D hard to call. The V gene lost 0 bases and the J gene lost 0 bases, with 9 bases spanning the gap. This CDR3 is built from 17 residues. Germline values: CDR1 MGHRA, CDR2 YSYEKL. The CDR3 loop reads CASSQEATGSGANVLTF. CDR3 nucleotide sequence: TGCGCCAGCAGCCAAGAAGCGACGGGCTCTGGGGCCAACGTCCTGACTTTC.